The clone carrying this T cell receptor beta chain has just a few counts. Study members were between roughly 18 and 89 years old and lived in around 24 US regions. Participant-reported clinical history was the basis for cohort assignment. The entry originates in a study of blood T cell repertoires in COVID-19. The overall study: COVID-19 samples collected from the United States, Italy and Spain covered acute and convalescent phases.

In the authors' methods: For nucleated cells, counts were estimated from reference gene primer amplification. Libraries were prepared by immunoSEQ multiplex PCR; TCRdb keeps only in-frame clonotypes and omits some of them. D and trimming come from the DNA, and the V and J calls and clone size come from that table. The table has approximately 210,000 clones, roughly nine tenths seen once. The CDR3 has 16 amino acids. With 4 bases clipped from V and 5 bases from J, the junction kept 13 bases outside the gene matches. In germline, CDR1 is SQVTM, CDR2 ANQGSEA. Sequenced input: PBMCs or T cells enriched from blood (not recorded which). This TCR was sampled from a woman under 40 who had recovered from COVID-19. The rearrangement joins TRBV29-1 to TRBJ2-7, with TRBD2 identical over 11 bases. The CDR3: CSVAEGLAGGNNEQYF. The DNA of the CDR3 is TGCAGCGTTGCGGAGGGGCTAGCGGGAGGAAACAACGAGCAGTACTTC.